This TCR beta chain was captured in a study of blood T cell repertoires in COVID-19. Per the original methods: Amplification of reference gene primers provided the estimated nucleated cell counts. This table comes from immunoSEQ multiplex PCR, and its TCRdb copy is limited to in-frame clones, with some not included. That table furnishes V, J and clone size, whereas the DNA furnished D and trimming. The sample shows 150,000 to 200,000 clones, roughly four fifths of them seen only once. The clonotype was recovered from a man aged 55-75 years with active or convalescent COVID-19. The specimen was peripheral blood.

The CDR3 here is CASSYSKGQGMEAFF. The CDR3 DNA reads TGTGCCAGCAGTTACTCGAAAGGACAGGGAATGGAAGCTTTCTTT. The V call is TRBV6-5, the J call TRBJ1-1; TRBD1 agrees at 8 bases. Trimming cost V 0 bases and J 8 bases; bases outside gene matches: 8. Germline CDR1 MNHEY, CDR2 SVGAGI. The CDR3 spans 15 residues.